This TCR beta chain was sequenced during a study of OX40 agonist ivuxolimab in advanced cancers. The wider study: Patients were dosed with the agonistic anti-OX40 (CD134) antibody ivuxolimab. Partial responses occurred in Three dose-escalation patients, one with hepatocellular carcinoma and two with cutaneous melanoma.

Repertoires were generated with immunoSEQ multiplex PCR, while TCRdb's copy carries only in-frame clones and drops some. The data hold under 100,000 clones, with approximately 83% observed a single time. CDR3 length equals 13 residues. V lost 4 bases and J lost 5; bases outside the gene matches: 4. Germline assignment: CDR1 KGHSH and CDR2 LQKENI. This TCR derives from an adult with an advanced solid tumor such as melanoma, head and neck, liver or kidney cancer. This rearrangement joins TRBV18 to TRBJ2-7, with 8 bases matching TRBD1. The sample in question was CD4+ or CD8+ T cells sorted from blood, obtained in a trial of the OX40 agonist ivuxolimab. The CDR3 nucleotides read TGTGCCAGCTCACGTGGACAGGGCAACGAGCAGTACTTC. The encoded protein is CASSRGQGNEQYF.